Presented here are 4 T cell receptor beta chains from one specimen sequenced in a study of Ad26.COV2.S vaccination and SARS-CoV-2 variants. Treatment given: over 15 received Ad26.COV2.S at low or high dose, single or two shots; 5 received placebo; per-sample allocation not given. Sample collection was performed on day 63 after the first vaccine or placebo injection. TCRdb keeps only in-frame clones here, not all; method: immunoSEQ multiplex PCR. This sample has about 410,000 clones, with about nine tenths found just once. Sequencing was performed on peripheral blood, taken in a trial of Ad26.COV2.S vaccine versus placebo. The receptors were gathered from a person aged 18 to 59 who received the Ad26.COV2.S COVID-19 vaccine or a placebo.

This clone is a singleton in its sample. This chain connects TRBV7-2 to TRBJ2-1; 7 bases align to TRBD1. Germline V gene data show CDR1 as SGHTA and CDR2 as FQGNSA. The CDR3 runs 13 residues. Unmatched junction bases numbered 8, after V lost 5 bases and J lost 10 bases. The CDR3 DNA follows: TGTGCCAGCAGCCAATTGACAGGGAACGAGCAGTTCTTC. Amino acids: CASSQLTGNEQFF.

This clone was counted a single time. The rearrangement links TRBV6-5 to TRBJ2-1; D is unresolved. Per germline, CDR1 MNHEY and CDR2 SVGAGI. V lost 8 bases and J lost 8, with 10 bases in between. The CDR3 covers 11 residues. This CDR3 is CASRRVDEQFF. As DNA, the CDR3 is TGTGCCAGCCGAAGGGTTGATGAGCAGTTCTTC.

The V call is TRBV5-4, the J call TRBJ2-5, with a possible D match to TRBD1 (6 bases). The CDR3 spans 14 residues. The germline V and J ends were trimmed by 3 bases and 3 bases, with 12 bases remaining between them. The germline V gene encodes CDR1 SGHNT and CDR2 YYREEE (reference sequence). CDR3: CASSSWTAKETQYF. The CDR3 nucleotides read TGTGCCAGCAGCTCTTGGACAGCAAAAGAGACCCAGTACTTC.

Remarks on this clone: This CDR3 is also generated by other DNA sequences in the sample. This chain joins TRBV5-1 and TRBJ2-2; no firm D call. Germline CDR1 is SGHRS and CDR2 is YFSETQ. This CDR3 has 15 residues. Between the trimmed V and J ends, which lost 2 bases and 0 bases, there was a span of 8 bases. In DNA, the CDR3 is TGCGCCAGCAGCTTAACCGGCACGAACACCGGGGAGCTGTTTTTT. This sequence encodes CASSLTGTNTGELFF. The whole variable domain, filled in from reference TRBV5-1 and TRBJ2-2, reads KAGVTQTPRYLIKTRGQQVTLSCSPISGHRSVSWYQQTPGQGLQFLFEYFSETQRNKGNFPGRFSGRQFSNSRSEMNVSTLELGDSALYLCASSLTGTNTGELFFGEGSRLTVL.